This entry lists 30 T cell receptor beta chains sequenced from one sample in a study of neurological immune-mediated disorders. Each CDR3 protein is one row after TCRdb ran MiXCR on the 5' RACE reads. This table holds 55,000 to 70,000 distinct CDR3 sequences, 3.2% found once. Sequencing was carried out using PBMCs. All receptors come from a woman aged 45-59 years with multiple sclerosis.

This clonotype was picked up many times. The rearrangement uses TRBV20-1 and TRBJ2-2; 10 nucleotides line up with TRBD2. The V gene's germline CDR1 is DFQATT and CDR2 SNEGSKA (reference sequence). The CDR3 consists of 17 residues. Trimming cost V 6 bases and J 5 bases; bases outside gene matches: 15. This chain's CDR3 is CSARQGLAGVRTGELFF. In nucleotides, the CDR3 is TGCAGTGCCCGCCAGGGGCTAGCGGGAGTCCGAACCGGGGAGCTGTTTTTT.

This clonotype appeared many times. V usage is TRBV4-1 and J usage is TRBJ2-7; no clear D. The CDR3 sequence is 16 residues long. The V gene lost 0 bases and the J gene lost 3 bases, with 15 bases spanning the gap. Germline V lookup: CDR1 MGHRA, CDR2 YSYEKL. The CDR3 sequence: CASSQEGTSSNYEQYF. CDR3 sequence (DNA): TGCGCCAGCAGCCAAGAGGGTACGTCCTCAAACTACGAGCAGTACTTC.

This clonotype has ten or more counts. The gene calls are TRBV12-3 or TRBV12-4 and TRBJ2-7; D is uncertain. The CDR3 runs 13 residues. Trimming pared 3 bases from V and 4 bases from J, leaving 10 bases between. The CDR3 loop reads CASSLGSSYEQYV. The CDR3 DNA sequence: TGTGCCAGCAGTTTGGGCAGCTCTTACGAGCAGTACGTC.

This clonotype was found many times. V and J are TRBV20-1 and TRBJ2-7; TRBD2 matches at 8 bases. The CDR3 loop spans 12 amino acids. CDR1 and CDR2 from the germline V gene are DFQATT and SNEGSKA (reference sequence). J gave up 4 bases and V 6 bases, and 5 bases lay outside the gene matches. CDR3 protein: CSAIAGMYEQYF. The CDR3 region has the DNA TGCAGTGCCATAGCGGGAATGTACGAGCAGTACTTC.

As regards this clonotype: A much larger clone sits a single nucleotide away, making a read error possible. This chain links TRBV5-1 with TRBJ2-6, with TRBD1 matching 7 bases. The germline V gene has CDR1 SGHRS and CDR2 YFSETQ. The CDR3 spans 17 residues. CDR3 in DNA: TGCGCCAGCAGCTTAGAAGGGGGCTTGAAAGGGGCCAAAGTCCTGACTTTC. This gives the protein CASSLEGGLKGAKVLTF.

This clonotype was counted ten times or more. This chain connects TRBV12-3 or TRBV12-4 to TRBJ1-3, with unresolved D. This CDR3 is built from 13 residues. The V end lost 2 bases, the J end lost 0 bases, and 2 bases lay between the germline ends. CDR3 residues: CASSLNSGNTIYF. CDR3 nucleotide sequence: TGTGCCAGCAGTTTAAACTCTGGAAACACCATATATTTT.

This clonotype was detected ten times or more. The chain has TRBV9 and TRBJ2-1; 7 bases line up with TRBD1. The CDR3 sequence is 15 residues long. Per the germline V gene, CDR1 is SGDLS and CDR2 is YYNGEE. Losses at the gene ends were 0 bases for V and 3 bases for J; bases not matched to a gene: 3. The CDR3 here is CASSVDQGVYNEQFF. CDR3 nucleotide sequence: TGTGCCAGCAGCGTAGACCAGGGGGTCTACAATGAGCAGTTCTTC.

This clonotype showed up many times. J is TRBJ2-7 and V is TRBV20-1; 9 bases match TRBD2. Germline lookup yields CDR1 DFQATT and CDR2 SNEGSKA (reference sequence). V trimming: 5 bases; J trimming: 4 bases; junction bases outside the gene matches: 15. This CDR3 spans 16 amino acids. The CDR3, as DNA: TGCAGTGCTCGGACAGCTAATAGCGGGAGTACGTACGAGCAGTACTTC. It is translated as CSARTANSGSTYEQYF.

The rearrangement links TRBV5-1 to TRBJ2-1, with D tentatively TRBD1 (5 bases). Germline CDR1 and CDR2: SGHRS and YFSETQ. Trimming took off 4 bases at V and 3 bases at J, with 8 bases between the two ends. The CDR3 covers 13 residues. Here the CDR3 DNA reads TGCGCCAGCAGCGTGGACAACTACAATGAGCAGTTCTTC. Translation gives CASSVDNYNEQFF.

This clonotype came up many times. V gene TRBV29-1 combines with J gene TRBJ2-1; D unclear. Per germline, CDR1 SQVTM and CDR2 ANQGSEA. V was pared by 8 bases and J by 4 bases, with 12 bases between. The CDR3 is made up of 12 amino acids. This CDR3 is CSPVTSYNEQFF. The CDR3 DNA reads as TGCAGCCCTGTTACCAGTTACAATGAGCAGTTCTTC.

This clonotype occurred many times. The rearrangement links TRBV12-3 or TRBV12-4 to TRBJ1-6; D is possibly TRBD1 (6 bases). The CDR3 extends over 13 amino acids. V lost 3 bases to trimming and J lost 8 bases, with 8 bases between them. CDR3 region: CASSFRGDSPLHF. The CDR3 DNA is TGTGCCAGCAGTTTTAGGGGGGATTCACCCCTCCACTTT.

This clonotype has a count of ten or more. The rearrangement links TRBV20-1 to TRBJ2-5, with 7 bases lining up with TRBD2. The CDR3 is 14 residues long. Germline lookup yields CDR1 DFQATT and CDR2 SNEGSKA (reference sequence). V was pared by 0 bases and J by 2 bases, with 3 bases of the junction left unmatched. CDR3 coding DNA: TGCAGTGCTAGAGATGGGAGGGGTCAAGAGACCCAGTACTTC. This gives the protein CSARDGRGQETQYF.

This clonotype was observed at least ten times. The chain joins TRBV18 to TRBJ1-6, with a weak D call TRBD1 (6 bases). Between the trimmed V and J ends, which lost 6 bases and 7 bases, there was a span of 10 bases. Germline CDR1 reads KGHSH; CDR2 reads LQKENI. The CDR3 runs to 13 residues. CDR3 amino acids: CASSPDRNSPLHF. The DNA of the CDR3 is TGTGCCAGCTCCCCTGACAGGAATTCACCCCTCCACTTT. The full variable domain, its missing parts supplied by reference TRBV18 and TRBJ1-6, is NAGVMQNPRHLVRRRGQEARLRCSPMKGHSHVYWYRQLPEEGLKFMVYLQKENIIDESGMPKERFSAEFPKEGPSILRIQQVVRGDSAAYFCASSPDRNSPLHFGNGTRLTVT.

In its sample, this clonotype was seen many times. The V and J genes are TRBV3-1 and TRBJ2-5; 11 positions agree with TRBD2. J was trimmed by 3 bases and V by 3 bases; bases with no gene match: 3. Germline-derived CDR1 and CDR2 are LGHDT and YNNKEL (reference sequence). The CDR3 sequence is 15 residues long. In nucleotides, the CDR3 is TGTGCCAGCAGCCAGAGACTAGCGGGGAAAGAGACCCAGTACTTC. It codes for CASSQRLAGKETQYF.

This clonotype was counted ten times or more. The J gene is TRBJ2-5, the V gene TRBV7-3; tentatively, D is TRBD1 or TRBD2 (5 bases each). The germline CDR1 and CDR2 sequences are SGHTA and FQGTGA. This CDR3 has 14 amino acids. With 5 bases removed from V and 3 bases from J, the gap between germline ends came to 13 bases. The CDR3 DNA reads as TGTGCCAGCAGCCCGAACGGGGCAAAAGAGACCCAGTACTTC. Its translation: CASSPNGAKETQYF.

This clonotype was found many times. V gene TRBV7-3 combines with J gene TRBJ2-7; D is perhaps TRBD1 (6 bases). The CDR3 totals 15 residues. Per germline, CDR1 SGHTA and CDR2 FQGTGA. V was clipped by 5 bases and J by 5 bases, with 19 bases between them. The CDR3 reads CASSPTGLESHEQYF. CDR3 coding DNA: TGTGCCAGCAGCCCAACAGGGCTAGAATCCCACGAGCAGTACTTC.

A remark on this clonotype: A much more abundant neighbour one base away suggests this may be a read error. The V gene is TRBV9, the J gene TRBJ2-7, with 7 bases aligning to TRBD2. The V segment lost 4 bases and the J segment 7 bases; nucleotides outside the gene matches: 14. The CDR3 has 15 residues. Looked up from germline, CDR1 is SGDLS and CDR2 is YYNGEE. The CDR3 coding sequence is TGTGCCAGCAGCCCTTCGGACGGGAGGAACAAAGAGCAGTACTTC. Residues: CASSPSDGRNKEQYF.

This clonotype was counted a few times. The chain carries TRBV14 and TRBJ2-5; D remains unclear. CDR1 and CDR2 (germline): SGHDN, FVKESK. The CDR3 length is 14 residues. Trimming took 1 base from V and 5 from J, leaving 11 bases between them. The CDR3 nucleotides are TGTGCCAGCAGCCAAGGAAGGTGGTATGAGACCCAGTACTTC. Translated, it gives CASSQGRWYETQYF.

The CDR3 here is CASTEGQGYNEQFF. The CDR3 region has the DNA TGTGCCAGCACGGAGGGACAGGGCTACAATGAGCAGTTCTTC. The chain has TRBV7-9 and TRBJ2-1; 9 bases align to TRBD1. Germline assignment: CDR1 SEHNR and CDR2 FQNEAQ (reference sequence). The V segment lost 7 bases and the J segment 3 bases; nucleotides outside the gene matches: 4. This CDR3 is built from 14 residues.

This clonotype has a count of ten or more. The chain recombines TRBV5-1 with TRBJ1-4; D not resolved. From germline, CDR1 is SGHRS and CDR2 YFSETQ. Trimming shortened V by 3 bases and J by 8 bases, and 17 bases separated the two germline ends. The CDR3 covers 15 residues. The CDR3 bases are TGCGCCAGCAGCTCACGGGCATTCGATGTGGAAAAACTGTTTTTT. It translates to CASSSRAFDVEKLFF.

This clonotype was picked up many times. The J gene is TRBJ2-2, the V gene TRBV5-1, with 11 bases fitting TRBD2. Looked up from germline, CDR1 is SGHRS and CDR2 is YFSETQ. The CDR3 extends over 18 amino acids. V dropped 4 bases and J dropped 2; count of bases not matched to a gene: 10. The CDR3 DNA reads TGCGCCAGCAGCAATATAGCGGGAGGGCCAGTTAACACCGGGGAGCTGTTTTTT. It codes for CASSNIAGGPVNTGELFF.

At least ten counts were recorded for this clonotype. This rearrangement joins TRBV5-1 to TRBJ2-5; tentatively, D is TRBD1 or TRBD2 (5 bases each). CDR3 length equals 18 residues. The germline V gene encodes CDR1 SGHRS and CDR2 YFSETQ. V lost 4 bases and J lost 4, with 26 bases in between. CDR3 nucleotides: TGCGCCAGCAGCCCGACAGTTGCGGAAGCCGGGGACGGAGAGACCCAGTACTTC. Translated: CASSPTVAEAGDGETQYF.

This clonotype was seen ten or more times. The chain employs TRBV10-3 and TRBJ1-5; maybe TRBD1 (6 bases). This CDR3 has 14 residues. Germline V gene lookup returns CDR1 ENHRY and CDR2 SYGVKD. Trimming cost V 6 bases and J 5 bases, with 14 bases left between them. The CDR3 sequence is CAIRRAGVDQPQHF. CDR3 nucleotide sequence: TGTGCCATCAGAAGGGCAGGGGTCGATCAGCCCCAGCATTTT.

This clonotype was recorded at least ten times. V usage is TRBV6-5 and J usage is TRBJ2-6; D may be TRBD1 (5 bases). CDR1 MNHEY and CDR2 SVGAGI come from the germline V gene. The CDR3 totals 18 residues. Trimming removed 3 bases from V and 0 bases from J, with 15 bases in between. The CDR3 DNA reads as TGTGCCAGCAGTTATGGGGCAGGAGACCTCTCTGGGGCCAACGTCCTGACTTTC. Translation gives CASSYGAGDLSGANVLTF.

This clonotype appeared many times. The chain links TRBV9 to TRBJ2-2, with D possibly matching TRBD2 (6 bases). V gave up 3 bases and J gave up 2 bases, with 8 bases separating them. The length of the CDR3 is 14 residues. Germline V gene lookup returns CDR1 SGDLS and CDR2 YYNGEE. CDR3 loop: CASSGGLNTGELFF. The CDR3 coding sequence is TGTGCCAGCAGCGGGGGACTTAACACCGGGGAGCTGTTTTTT. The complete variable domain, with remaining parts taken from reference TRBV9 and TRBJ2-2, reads DSGVTQTPKHLITATGQRVTLRCSPRSGDLSVYWYQQSLDQGLQFLIQYYNGEERAKGNILERFSAQQFPDLHSELNLSSLELGDSALYFCASSGGLNTGELFFGEGSRLTVL.

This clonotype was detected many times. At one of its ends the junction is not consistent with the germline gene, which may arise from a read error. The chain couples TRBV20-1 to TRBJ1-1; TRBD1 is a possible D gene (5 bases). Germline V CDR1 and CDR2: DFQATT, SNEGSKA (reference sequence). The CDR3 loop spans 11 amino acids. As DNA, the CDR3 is TGCAGTGCCAGAGCTCAGGGTCGCGCTTTCTTT. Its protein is CSARAQGRAFF.

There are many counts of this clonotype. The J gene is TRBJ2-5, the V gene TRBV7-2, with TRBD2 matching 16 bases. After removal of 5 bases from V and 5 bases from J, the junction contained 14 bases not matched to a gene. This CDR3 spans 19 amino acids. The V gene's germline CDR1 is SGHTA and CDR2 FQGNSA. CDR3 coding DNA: TGTGCCAGCAGCCTACAACCGGGACTAGCGGGGGGGCTCCAGGAGACCCAGTACTTC. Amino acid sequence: CASSLQPGLAGGLQETQYF.

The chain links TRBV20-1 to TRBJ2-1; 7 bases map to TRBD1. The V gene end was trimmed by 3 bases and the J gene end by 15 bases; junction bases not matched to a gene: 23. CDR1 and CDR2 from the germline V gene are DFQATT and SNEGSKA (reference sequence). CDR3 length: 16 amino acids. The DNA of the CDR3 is TGCAGTGCTAGTGCCCCCCGAACAGGGGTAGCCGCGGCGGGGTTCTTC. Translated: CSASAPRTGVAAAGFF.

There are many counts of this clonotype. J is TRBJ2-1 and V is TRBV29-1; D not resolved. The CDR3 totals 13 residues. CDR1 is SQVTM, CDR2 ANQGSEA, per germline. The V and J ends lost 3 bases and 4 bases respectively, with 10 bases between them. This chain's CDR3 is CSVDSYQYNEQFF. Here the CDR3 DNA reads TGCAGCGTTGACTCATACCAGTACAATGAGCAGTTCTTC.

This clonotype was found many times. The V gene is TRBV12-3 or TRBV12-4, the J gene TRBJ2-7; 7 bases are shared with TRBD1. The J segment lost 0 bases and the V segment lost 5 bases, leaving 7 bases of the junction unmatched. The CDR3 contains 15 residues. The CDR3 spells CASSKPDRSSYEQYV. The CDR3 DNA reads TGTGCCAGCAGTAAACCGGACAGGAGCTCCTACGAGCAGTACGTC.